This T cell receptor (beta chain) was recovered during a study of low-dose radiotherapy and immunotherapy resistance in tumors. CDR1 SEHNR and CDR2 FQNEAQ come from the germline V gene (reference sequence). Deletions cut 1 base from V and 6 bases from J, with 13 bases between. The CDR3 consists of 16 residues. TRAV and TRBV primers primed cDNA for both TCRalpha and TCRbeta. Amplification of TCRs used a constant-region primer and V-primer adapter for about 18 PCR cycles. Each CDR3 protein gets one entry after TCRdb re-called the reads with MiXCR. The data hold about 100,000 distinct CDR3 sequences, with about a fifth observed a single time. This clonotype showed up many times. The time point is: after trial treatment. The sample's treatment: LDRT plus nivolumab, ipilimumab, low-dose cyclophosphamide and aspirin (RACIN trial).

V gene TRBV7-9 combines with J gene TRBJ1-6; D is ambiguous. The receptor was isolated from a male donor with prostate cancer. The input for sequencing was PBMCs, taken after low-dose radiotherapy plus immunotherapy. Written as DNA, the CDR3 is TGTGCCAGCAGCTTAGGCCCCACAGCGAGTAATTCACCCCTCCACTTT. This codes for CASSLGPTASNSPLHF.